This TCR beta chain originates from a study of shared clonotypes between healthy human individuals. TCRdb keeps only in-frame clones here, not all; method: immunoSEQ multiplex PCR. The table has 330,000 or so clones, approximately 74% seen once; the top ten hold 10%. Germline-derived CDR1 and CDR2 are SGHVS and FQNEAQ. This CDR3 is 15 amino acids long. The V segment lost 4 bases and the J segment 6 bases; nucleotides outside the gene matches: 8. The chain couples TRBV7-8 to TRBJ2-3; 9 bases line up with TRBD2. This clonotype was sampled from a man aged 25-45 years in good health. Source material: memory CD4+ T cells sorted from blood. Subset here: CD45RA-negative fraction. The CDR3 nucleotides are TGTGCCAGCAGCTGGCCGGCGGGAGGGCCCGATACGCAGTATTTT. Protein product: CASSWPAGGPDTQYF.